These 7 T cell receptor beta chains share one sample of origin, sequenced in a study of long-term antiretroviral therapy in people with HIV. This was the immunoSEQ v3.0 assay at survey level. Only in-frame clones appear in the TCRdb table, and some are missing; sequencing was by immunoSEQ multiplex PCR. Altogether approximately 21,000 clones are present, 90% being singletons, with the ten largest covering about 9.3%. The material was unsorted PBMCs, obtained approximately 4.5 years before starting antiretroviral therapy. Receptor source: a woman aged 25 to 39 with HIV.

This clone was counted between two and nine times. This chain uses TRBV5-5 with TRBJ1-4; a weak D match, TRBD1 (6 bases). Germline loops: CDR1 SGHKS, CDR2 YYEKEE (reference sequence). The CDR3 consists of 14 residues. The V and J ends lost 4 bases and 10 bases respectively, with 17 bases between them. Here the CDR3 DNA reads TGTGCCAGCAGCATCGAGGGGGGGACGGGAAAACTGTTTTTT. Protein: CASSIEGGTGKLFF. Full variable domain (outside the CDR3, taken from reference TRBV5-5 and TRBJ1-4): DAGVTQSPTHLIKTRGQQVTLRCSPISGHKSVSWYQQVLGQGPQFIFQYYEKEERGRGNFPDRFSARQFPNYSSELNVNALLLGDSALYLCASSIEGGTGKLFFGSGTQLSVL.

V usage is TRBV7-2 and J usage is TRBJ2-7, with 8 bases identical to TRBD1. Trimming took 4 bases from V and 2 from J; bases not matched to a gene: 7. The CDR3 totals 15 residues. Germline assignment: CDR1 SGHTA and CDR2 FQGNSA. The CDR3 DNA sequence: TGTGCCAGCAGCTCCCAGGACAGGGCAACCTACGAGCAGTACTTC. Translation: CASSSQDRATYEQYF. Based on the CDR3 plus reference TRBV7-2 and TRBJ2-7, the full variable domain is GAGVSQSPSNKVTEKGKDVELRCDPISGHTALYWYRQSLGQGLEFLIYFQGNSAPDKSGLPSDRFSAERTGGSVSTLTIQRTQQEDSAVYLCASSSQDRATYEQYFGPGTRLTVT.

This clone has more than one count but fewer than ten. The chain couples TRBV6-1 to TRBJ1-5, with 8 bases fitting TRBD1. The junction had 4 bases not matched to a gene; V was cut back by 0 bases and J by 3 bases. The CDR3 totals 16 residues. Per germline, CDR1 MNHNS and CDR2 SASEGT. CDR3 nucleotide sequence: TGTGCCAGCAGTGAAGCGAGGACAGGGAACAATCAGCCCCAGCATTTT. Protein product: CASSEARTGNNQPQHF.

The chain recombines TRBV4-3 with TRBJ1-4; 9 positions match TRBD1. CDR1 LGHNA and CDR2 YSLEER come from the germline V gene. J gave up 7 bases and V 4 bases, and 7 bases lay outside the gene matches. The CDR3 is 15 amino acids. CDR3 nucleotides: TGCGCCAGCAGCCCTCAACAGGGGGCGGGTGAAAAACTGTTTTTT. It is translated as CASSPQQGAGEKLFF.

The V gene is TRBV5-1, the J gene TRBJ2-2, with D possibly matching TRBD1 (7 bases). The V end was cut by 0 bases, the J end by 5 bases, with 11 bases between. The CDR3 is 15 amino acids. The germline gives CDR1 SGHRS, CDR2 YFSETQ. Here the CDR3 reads CASSLAAGGTGELFF. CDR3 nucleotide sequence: TGCGCCAGCAGCTTGGCGGCAGGGGGGACCGGGGAGCTGTTTTTT.

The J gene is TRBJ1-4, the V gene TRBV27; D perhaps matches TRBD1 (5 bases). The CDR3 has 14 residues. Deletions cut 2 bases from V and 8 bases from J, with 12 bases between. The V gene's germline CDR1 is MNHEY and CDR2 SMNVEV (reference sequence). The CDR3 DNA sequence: TGTGCCAGCAGTTTAGCCGGGGAGGGGGAAAAACTGTTTTTT. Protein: CASSLAGEGEKLFF.

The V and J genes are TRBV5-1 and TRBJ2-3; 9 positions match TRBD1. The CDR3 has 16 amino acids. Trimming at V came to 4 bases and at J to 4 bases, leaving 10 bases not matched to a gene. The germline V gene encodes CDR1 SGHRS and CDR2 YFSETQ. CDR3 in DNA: TGCGCCAGCAGCCCAATGACAGGGGGTCATTCAGATACGCAGTATTTT. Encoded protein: CASSPMTGGHSDTQYF.